This T cell receptor (beta chain) is from a study of blood T cells in healthy people across ages. In germline, CDR1 is SEHNR, CDR2 FQNEAQ (reference sequence). The CDR3 consists of 13 residues. The ends were cut back, 2 bases at V and 2 bases at J, with 6 bases in the middle. Each donor's blood draw was 7.5 to 10 milliliters of peripheral blood. With each sample, at least 6 micrograms of total RNA were extracted. Next came a second PCR, run for about 7 to 12 cycles, which used a sample-barcoded 5' primer along with a J-beta primer mix. In TCRdb, the 5' RACE reads were re-called with MiXCR into one record per CDR3 protein. The data contain fewer than 750,000 distinct CDR3 sequences, 40% to 50% of them singletons. This clonotype was detected many times.

V gene TRBV7-9 combines with J gene TRBJ2-5; D is undetermined. Source material: blood. The receptor was derived from a man aged 80 or over in good health. The CDR3 protein is CASSLLGQETQYF. The CDR3 DNA follows: TGTGCCAGCAGCTTATTAGGTCAAGAGACCCAGTACTTC.